The entry that follows covers one T cell receptor beta chain sequence. Antigen: not known. This sample is part of a study of blood T cells in healthy people across ages. Notes on the study in general: Lack of knowledge of donor CMV status possibly confounded expanded clonotype changes. More naive CD4+ cells and higher diversity were found in long-lived than in aged donors.

Sample-barcoded 5' priming and a J-beta primer mix drove a second PCR of roughly 6 to 12 cycles. In TCRdb, the 5' RACE reads were re-called with MiXCR into one record per CDR3 protein. The sample shows roughly 1.5 million distinct CDR3 sequences, approximately 39% of them seen only once. Germline assignment: CDR1 MNHEY and CDR2 SVGAGI. Trimming took 2 bases from V and 7 from J; bases not matched to a gene: 6. This CDR3 spans 16 amino acids. The sequence derives from a young woman in good health. The chain is built from TRBV6-5 and TRBJ2-1; TRBD2 agrees at 12 bases. Sample: blood. The CDR3 loop reads CASSYQTSGSWNEQFF. For the CDR3, the DNA is TGTGCCAGCAGTTACCAGACTAGCGGGAGTTGGAATGAGCAGTTCTTC.